The rows below give T cell receptor beta chains drawn from one sample of a study of blood T cell repertoires in COVID-19. The assay was immunoSEQ multiplex PCR, and TCRdb's table has in-frame clones only and misses some. Found here are 200,000 to 250,000 clones, roughly four fifths of them singletons; the top ten hold 6.5% to 9.5%. The specimen was peripheral blood. These receptors all come from a woman of 80 years or more with COVID-19, enrolled during active disease. The CDR3 runs from the conserved cysteine through the conserved F or W. Each record gives: J gene, V gene, clone size, D gene, CDR3 protein, CDR3 DNA. The D gene is left open where the match is weak. The size field is filled for only some rows; it gives once, few, many or a size class.

j_gene: TRBJ2-3; v_gene: TRBV15; abundance: .; d_gene: TRBD2; CDR3aa: CATSIRREGTDTQYF; CDR3nt: TGTGCCACCAGCATACGGCGGGAGGGCACAGATACGCAGTATTTT
j_gene: TRBJ2-7; v_gene: TRBV5-4; abundance: .; d_gene: TRBD1; CDR3aa: CASSLNAGGVGEQYF; CDR3nt: TGTGCCAGCAGCTTGAACGCAGGGGGCGTAGGGGAGCAGTACTTC
j_gene: TRBJ2-2; v_gene: TRBV9; abundance: .; d_gene: TRBD1; CDR3aa: CASRGDSPKHGELFF; CDR3nt: TGTGCCAGCAGGGGGGACAGCCCTAAGCACGGGGAGCTGTTTTTT
j_gene: TRBJ2-7; v_gene: TRBV6-2/TRBV6-3; abundance: .; d_gene: .; CDR3aa: CASSLGVYEQYF; CDR3nt: TGTGCCAGCAGTCTAGGGGTCTACGAGCAGTACTTC
j_gene: TRBJ1-2; v_gene: TRBV7-2; abundance: once; d_gene: .; CDR3aa: CASSFFGLGGTNYGYTF; CDR3nt: TGTGCCAGCAGCTTCTTCGGCCTGGGGGGAACTAACTATGGCTACACCTTC
j_gene: TRBJ2-3; v_gene: TRBV3-1/TRBV3-2; abundance: few; d_gene: .; CDR3aa: CASSARTTTDTQYF; CDR3nt: TGTGCCAGCAGCGCTCGGACTACAACAGATACGCAGTATTTT
j_gene: TRBJ1-2; v_gene: TRBV19; abundance: .; d_gene: TRBD1; CDR3aa: CASSIARDSFYGYTF; CDR3nt: TGTGCCAGTAGTATCGCCCGGGACAGTTTTTATGGCTACACCTTC
j_gene: TRBJ1-2; v_gene: TRBV6-6; abundance: .; d_gene: .; CDR3aa: CASSYRSTGNYGYTF; CDR3nt: TGTGCCAGCAGTTACCGCTCCACAGGTAACTATGGCTACACCTTC
j_gene: TRBJ1-2; v_gene: TRBV6-4; abundance: .; d_gene: .; CDR3aa: CASSPGRNYGYTF; CDR3nt: TGTGCCAGCAGTCCAGGGCGGAACTATGGCTACACCTTC
j_gene: TRBJ2-7; v_gene: TRBV7-2; abundance: .; d_gene: .; CDR3aa: CASSLERTSNEQYF; CDR3nt: TGTGCCAGCAGCTTAGAAAGGACTTCGAACGAGCAGTACTTC
j_gene: TRBJ1-2; v_gene: TRBV5-1; abundance: .; d_gene: .; CDR3aa: CASRDQGYYGYTF; CDR3nt: TGCGCCAGCAGGGATCAGGGGTACTATGGCTACACCTTC
j_gene: TRBJ2-7; v_gene: TRBV12-3/TRBV12-4; abundance: once; d_gene: .; CDR3aa: CASRPTGTGEQYF; CDR3nt: TGTGCCAGCAGGCCTACAGGGACGGGGGAGCAGTACTTC
j_gene: TRBJ1-3; v_gene: TRBV18; abundance: .; d_gene: .; CDR3aa: CASSPGTGGTTGNTIYF; CDR3nt: TGTGCCAGCTCACCAGGGACGGGGGGGACGACTGGAAACACCATATATTTT
j_gene: TRBJ1-1; v_gene: TRBV9; abundance: .; d_gene: .; CDR3aa: CASSAIGGYTEAFF; CDR3nt: TGTGCCAGCAGCGCGATTGGAGGGTACACTGAAGCTTTCTTT
j_gene: TRBJ1-2; v_gene: TRBV5-1; abundance: .; d_gene: TRBD1; CDR3aa: CASSESTGGDGYTF; CDR3nt: TGCGCCAGCAGCGAGTCAACAGGGGGTGACGGCTACACCTTC
j_gene: TRBJ2-7; v_gene: TRBV4-2; abundance: .; d_gene: TRBD1; CDR3aa: CASSQERGTGASSQYF; CDR3nt: TGTGCCAGCAGCCAAGAAAGGGGGACAGGGGCTTCCTCGCAGTACTTC